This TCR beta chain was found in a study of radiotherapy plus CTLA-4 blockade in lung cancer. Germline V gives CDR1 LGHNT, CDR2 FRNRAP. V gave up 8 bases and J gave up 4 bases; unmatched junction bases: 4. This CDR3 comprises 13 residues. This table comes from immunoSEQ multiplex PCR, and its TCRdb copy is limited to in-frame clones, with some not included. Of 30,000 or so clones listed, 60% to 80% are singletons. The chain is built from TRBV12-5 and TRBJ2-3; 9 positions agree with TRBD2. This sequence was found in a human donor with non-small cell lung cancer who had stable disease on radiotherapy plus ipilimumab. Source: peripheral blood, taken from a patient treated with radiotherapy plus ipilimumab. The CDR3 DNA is TGTGCTAGTCGGGCTAGCGGGGCAGATACGCAGTATTTT. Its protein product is CASRASGADTQYF.